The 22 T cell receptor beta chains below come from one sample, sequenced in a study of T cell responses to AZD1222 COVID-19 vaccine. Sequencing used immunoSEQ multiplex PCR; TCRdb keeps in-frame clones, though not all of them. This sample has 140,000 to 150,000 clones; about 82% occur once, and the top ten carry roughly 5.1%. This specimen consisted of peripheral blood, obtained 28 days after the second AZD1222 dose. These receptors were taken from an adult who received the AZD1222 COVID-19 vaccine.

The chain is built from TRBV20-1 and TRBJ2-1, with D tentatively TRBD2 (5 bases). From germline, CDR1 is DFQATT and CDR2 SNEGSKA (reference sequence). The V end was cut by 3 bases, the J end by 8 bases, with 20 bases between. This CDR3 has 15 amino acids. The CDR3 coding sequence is TGCAGTGCTAGTCTCGGACGGGGATTTTTAGATGAGCAGTTCTTC. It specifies CSASLGRGFLDEQFF.

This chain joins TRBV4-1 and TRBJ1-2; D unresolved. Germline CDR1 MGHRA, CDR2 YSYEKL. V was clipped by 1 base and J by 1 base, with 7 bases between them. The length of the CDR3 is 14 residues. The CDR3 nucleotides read TGCGCCAGCAGCCAAGGACGTGTTAACTATGGCTACACCTTC. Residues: CASSQGRVNYGYTF.

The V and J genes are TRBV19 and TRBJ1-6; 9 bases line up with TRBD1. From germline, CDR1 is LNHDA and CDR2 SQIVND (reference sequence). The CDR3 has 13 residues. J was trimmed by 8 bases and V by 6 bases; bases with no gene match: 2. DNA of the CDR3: TGTGCCAGTAGCTGGGACAGGGATTCACCCCTCCACTTT. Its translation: CASSWDRDSPLHF. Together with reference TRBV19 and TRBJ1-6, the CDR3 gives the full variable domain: DGGITQSPKYLFRKEGQNVTLSCEQNLNHDAMYWYRQDPGQGLRLIYYSQIVNDFQKGDIAEGYSVSREKKESFPLTVTSAQKNPTAFYLCASSWDRDSPLHFGNGTRLTVT.

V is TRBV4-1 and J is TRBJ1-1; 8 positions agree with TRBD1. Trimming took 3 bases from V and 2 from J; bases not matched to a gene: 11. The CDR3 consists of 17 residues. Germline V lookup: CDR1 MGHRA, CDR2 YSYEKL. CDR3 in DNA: TGCGCCAGCAGCCAGAGGACCCTGACAGGGGTCAACACTGAAGCTTTCTTT. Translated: CASSQRTLTGVNTEAFF.

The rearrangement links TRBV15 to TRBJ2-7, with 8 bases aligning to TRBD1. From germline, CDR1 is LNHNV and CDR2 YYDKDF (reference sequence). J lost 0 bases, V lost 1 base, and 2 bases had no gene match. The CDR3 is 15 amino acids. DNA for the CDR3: TGTGCCACCAGCAGAGTGGGACAGGCCTCCTACGAGCAGTACTTC. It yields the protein CATSRVGQASYEQYF. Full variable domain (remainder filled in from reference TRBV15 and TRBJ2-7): DAMVIQNPRYQVTQFGKPVTLSCSQTLNHNVMYWYQQKSSQAPKLLFHYYDKDFNNEADTPDNFQSRRPNTSFCFLDIRSPGLGDTAMYLCATSRVGQASYEQYFGPGTRLTVT.

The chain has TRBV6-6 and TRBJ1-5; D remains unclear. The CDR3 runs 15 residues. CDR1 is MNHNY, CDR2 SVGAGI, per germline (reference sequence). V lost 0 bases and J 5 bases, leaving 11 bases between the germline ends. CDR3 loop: CASSYSNKPDQPQHF. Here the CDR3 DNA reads TGTGCCAGCAGTTACTCGAACAAACCCGATCAGCCCCAGCATTTT.

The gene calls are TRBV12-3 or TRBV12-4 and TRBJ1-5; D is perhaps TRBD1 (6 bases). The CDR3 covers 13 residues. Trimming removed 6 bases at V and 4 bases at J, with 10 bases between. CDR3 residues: CASRGTLNQPQHF. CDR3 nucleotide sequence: TGTGCCAGCAGGGGGACACTAAATCAGCCCCAGCATTTT.

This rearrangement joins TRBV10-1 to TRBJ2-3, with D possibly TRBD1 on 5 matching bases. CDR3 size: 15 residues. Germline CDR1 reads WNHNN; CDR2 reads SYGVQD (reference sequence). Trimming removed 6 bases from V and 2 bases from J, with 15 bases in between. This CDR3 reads CASSPGHADTDTQYF. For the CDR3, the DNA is TGCGCCAGCAGCCCCGGACACGCCGACACAGATACGCAGTATTTT.

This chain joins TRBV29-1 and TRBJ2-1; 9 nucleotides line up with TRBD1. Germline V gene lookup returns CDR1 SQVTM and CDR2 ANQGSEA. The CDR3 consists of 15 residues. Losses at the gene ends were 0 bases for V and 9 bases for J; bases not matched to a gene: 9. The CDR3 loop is CSVEETGGLVSEQFF. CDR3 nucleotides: TGCAGCGTTGAAGAAACAGGGGGCCTCGTCAGTGAGCAGTTCTTC.

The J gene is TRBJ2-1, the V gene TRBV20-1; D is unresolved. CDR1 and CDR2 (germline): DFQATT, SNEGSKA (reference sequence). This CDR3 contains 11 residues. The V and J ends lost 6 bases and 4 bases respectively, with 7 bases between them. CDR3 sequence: CSASPYNEQFF. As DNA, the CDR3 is TGCAGTGCGTCGCCTTACAATGAGCAGTTCTTC.

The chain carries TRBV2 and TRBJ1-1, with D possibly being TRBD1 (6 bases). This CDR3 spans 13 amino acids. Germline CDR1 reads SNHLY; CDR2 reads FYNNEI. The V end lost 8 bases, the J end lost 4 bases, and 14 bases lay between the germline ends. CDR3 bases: TGTGCCAGCCACAGGGAATTGGGCACTGAAGCTTTCTTT. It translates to CASHRELGTEAFF.

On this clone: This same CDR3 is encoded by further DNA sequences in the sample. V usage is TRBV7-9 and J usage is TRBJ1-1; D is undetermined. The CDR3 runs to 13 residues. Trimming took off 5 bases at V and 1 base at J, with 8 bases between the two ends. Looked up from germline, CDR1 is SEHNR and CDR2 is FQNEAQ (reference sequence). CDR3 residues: CASSLVANTEAFF. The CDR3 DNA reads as TGTGCCAGCAGCCTTGTAGCGAACACTGAAGCTTTCTTT.

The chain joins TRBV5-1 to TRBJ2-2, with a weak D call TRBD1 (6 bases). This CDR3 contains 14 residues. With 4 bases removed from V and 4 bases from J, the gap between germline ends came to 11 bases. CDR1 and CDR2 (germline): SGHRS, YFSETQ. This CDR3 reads CASSPRTVTGELFF. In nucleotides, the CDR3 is TGCGCCAGCAGCCCTAGGACAGTCACCGGGGAGCTGTTTTTT.

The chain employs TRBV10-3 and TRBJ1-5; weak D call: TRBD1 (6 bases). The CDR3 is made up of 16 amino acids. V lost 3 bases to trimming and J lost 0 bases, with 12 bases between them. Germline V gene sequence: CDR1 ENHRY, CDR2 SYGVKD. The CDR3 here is CAISDQGSNSNQPQHF. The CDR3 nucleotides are TGTGCCATCAGTGACCAGGGGTCTAATAGCAATCAGCCCCAGCATTTT.

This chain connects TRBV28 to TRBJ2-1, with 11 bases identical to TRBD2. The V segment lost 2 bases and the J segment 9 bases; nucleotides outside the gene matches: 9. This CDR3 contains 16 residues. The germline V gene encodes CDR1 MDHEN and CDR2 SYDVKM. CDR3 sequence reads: CASSLGLAGGFGEQFF. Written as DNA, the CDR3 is TGTGCCAGCAGTTTAGGCCTAGCGGGAGGCTTCGGTGAGCAGTTCTTC.

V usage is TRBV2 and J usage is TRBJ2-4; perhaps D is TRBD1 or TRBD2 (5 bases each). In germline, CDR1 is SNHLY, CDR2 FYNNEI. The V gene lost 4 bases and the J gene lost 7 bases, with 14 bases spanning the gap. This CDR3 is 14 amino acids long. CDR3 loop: CASSVGGGGNIQYF. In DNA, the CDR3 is TGTGCCAGCAGTGTAGGTGGGGGTGGCAACATTCAGTACTTC. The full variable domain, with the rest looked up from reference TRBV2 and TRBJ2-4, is EPEVTQTPSHQVTQMGQEVILRCVPISNHLYFYWYRQILGQKVEFLVSFYNNEISEKSEIFDDQFSVERPDGSNFTLKIRSTKLEDSAMYFCASSVGGGGNIQYFGAGTRLSVL.

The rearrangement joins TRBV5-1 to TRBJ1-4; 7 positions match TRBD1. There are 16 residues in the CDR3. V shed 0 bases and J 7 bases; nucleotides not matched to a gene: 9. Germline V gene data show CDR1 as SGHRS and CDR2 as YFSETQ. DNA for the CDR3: TGCGCCAGCAGCTTGGGGGACAGAGTGAACGGTGAAAAACTGTTTTTT. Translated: CASSLGDRVNGEKLFF.

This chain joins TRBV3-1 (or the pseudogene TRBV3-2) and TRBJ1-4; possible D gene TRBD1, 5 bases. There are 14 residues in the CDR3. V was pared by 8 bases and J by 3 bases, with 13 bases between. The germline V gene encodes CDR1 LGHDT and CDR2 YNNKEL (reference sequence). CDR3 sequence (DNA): TGTGCCAGCGAAGACAGTGGGGCTAATGAAAAACTGTTTTTT. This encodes CASEDSGANEKLFF.

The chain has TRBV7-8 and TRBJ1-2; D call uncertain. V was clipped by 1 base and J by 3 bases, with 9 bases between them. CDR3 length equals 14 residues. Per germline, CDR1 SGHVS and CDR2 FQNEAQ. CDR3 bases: TGTGCCAGCAGCTTAGACCGCGGGGACTATGGCTACACCTTC. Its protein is CASSLDRGDYGYTF. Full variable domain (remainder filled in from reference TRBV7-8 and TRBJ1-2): GAGVSQSPRYKVAKRGQDVALRCDPISGHVSLFWYQQALGQGPEFLTYFQNEAQLDKSGLPSDRFFAERPEGSVSTLKIQRTQQEDSAVYLCASSLDRGDYGYTFGSGTRLTVV.

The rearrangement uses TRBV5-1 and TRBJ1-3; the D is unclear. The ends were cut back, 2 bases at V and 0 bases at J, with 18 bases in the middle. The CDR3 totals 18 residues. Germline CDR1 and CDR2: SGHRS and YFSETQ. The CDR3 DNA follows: TGCGCCAGCAGCTTCTTTGGGTATGAAGGCCTCTCTGGAAACACCATATATTTT. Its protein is CASSFFGYEGLSGNTIYF.

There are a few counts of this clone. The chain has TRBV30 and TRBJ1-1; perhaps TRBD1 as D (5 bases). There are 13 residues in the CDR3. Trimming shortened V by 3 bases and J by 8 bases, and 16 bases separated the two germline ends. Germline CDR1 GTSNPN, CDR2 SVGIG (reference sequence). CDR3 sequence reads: CAWSESMGGEAFF. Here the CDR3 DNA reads TGTGCCTGGAGCGAGTCTATGGGGGGAGAAGCTTTCTTT.

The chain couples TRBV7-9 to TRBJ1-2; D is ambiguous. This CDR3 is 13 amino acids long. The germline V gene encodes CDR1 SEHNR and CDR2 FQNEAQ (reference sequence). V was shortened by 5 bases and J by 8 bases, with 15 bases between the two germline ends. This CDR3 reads CASSVGEIWGYTF. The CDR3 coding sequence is TGTGCCAGCAGCGTCGGTGAGATATGGGGCTACACCTTC.